This T cell receptor beta chain originates from a study of T-cell reconstitution after alpha-beta-depleted transplantation in children. Study-level points and caveats: There were some patients whose high TCRbeta diversity at day 60 came from surviving recipient T cells and thymic progenitors. As was reported, about two months after transplant, alpha-beta T cells came from several hundred expanded graft clones. Among T cells one year after transplant, newly produced cells accounted for most counts and diversity.

Unique molecular identifiers were incorporated when the TCRbeta library was constructed. TCRdb passed the PCR reads through MiXCR, listing each CDR3 protein once. This sample yields fewer than 550,000 distinct CDR3 sequences, of which about 10% are seen a single time; 14% belongs to the top ten. The CDR3 is made up of 13 amino acids. Between the trimmed V and J ends, which lost 5 bases and 9 bases, there was a span of 14 bases. This clonotype was detected only a few times. What it binds is unknown. The input for sequencing was PBMCs, mostly from graft donor cells, taken 180 days after TCRalphabeta/CD19-depleted stem cell transplant. This receptor was obtained from a female patient aged 2-9 years who had a stem cell transplant for aplastic anemia, so the T cells may come from the graft donor. This chain uses TRBV12-3 or TRBV12-4 with TRBJ2-1; TRBD1 might be the D (5 bases). Here the CDR3 DNA reads TGTGCCAGCAGTGCGAACATAAGGGGTGAGCAGTTCTTC. Translation gives CASSANIRGEQFF.